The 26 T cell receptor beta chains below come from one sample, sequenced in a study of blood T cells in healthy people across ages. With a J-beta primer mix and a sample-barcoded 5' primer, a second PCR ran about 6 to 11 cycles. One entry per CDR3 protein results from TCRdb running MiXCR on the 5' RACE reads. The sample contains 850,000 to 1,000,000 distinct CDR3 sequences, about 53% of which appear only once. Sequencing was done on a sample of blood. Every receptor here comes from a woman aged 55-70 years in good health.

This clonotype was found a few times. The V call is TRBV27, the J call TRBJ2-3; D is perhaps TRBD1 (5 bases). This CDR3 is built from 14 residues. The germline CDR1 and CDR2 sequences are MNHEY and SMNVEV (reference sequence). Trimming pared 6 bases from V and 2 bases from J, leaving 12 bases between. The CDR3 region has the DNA TGTGCCAGCAGGGGGAACAGGCCCACAGATACGCAGTATTTT. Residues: CASRGNRPTDTQYF.

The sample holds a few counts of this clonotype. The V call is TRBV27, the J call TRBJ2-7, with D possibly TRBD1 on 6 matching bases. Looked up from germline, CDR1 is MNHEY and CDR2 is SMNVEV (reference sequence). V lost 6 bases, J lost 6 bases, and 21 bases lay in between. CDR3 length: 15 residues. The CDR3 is CASSFGLPGQREQYF. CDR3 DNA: TGTGCCAGCAGCTTTGGACTCCCGGGACAACGCGAGCAGTACTTC.

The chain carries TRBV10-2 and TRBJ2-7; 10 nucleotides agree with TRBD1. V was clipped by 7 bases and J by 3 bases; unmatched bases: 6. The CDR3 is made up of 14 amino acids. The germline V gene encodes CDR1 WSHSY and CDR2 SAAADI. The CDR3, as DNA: TGCGCCAGCACTCCGACAGGGGGCTTCTACGAGCAGTACTTC. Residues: CASTPTGGFYEQYF.

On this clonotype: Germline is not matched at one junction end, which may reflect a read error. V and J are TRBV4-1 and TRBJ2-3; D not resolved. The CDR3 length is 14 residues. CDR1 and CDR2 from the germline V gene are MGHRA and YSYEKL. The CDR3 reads CANSQDWHTDTQYF. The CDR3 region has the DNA TGCGCCAACAGCCAAGATTGGCACACAGATACGCAGTATTTT.

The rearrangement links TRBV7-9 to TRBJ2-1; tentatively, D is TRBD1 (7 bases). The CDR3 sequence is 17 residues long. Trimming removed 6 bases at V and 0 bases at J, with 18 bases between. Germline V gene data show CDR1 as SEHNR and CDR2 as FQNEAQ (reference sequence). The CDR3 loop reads CASRLRGRGSSYNEQFF. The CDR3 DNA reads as TGTGCCAGCAGACTAAGGGGGCGGGGAAGCTCCTACAATGAGCAGTTCTTC.

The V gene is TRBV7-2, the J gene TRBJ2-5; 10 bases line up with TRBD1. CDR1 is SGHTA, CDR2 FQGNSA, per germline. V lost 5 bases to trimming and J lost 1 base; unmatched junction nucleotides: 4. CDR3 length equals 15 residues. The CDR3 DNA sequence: TGTGCCAGCAGCCCCCGGGACAGGGGCCAAGAGACCCAGTACTTC. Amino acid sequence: CASSPRDRGQETQYF.

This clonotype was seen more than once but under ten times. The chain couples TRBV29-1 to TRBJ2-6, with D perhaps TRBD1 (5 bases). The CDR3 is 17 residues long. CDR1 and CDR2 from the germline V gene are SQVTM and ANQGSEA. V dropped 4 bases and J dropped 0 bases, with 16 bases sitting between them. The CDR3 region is CSVVFGASSSGANVLTF. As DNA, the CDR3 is TGCAGCGTTGTTTTTGGGGCTTCCAGCTCTGGGGCCAACGTCCTGACTTTC. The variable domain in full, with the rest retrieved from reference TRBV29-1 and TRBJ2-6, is SAVISQKPSRDICQRGTSLTIQCQVDSQVTMMFWYRQQPGQSLTLIATANQGSEATYESGFVIDKFPISRPNLTFSTLTVSNMSPEDSSIYLCSVVFGASSSGANVLTFGAGSRLTVL.

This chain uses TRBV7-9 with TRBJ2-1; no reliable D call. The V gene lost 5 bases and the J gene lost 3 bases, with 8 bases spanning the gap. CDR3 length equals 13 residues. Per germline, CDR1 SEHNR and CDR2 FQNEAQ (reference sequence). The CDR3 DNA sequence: TGTGCCAGCAGCCACCCACACTACAATGAGCAGTTCTTC. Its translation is CASSHPHYNEQFF.

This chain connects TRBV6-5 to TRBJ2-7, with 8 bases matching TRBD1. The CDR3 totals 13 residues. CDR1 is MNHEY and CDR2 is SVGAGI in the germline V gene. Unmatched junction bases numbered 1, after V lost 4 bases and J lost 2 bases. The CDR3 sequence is CASSWTGPYEQYF. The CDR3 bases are TGTGCCAGCAGTTGGACAGGGCCCTACGAGCAGTACTTC.

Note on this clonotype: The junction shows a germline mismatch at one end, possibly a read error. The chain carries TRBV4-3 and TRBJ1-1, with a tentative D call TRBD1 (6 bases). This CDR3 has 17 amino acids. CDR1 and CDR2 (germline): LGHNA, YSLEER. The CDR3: CASSQAGRGGGNTEAFF. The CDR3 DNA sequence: TGCGCCAGCAGTCAAGCGGGCAGGGGAGGAGGGAACACTGAAGCTTTCTTT.

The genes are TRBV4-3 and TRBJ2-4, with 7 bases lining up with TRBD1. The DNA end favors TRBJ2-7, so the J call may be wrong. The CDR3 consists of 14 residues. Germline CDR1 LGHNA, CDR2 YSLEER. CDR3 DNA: TGCGCCAGCAGCCAAGATGCAGGGGGCTACGAGCAGTACTTC. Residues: CASSQDAGGYEQYF.

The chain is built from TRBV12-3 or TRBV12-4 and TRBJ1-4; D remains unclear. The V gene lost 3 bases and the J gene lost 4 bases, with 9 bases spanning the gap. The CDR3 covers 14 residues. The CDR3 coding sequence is TGTGCCAGCAGTTTCGGACGGGTTAATGAAAAACTGTTTTTT. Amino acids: CASSFGRVNEKLFF.

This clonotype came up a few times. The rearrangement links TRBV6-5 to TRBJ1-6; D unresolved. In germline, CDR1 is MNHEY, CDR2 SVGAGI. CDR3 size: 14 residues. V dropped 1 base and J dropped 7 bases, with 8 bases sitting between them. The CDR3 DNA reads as TGTGCCAGCAGTTACTATGCCAGAAATTCACCCCTCCACTTT. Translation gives CASSYYARNSPLHF.

The CDR3 region has the DNA TGTGCCAGCAGCCATGGGGACAGACTAGCGGGAGGCGAGCAGTACTTC. As protein: CASSHGDRLAGGEQYF. The chain carries TRBV4-2 and TRBJ2-7, with 13 nucleotides matching TRBD2. J gave up 6 bases and V 3 bases, and 8 bases lay outside the gene matches. Germline loops: CDR1 LGHNA, CDR2 YNFKEQ. CDR3 length equals 16 residues.

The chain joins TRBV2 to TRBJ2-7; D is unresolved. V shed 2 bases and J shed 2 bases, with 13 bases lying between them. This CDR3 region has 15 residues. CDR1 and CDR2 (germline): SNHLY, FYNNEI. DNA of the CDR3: TGTGCCAGCAGTGAACGTTTAACCCATACCTACGAGCAGTACTTC. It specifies CASSERLTHTYEQYF.

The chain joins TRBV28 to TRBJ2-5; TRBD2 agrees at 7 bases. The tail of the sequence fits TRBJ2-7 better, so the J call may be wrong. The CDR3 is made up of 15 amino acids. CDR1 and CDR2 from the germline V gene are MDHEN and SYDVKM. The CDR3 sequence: CASSPGAGWYYEQYF. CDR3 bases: TGTGCCAGCAGCCCCGGAGCGGGATGGTACTACGAGCAGTACTTC.

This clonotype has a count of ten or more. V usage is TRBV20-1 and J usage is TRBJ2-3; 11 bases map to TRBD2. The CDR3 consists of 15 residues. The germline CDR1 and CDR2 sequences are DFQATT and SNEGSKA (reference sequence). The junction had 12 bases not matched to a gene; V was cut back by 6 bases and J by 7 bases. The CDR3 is CSAAELAGGKYTQYF. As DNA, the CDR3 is TGCAGTGCAGCAGAGCTAGCGGGAGGCAAATATACGCAGTATTTT.

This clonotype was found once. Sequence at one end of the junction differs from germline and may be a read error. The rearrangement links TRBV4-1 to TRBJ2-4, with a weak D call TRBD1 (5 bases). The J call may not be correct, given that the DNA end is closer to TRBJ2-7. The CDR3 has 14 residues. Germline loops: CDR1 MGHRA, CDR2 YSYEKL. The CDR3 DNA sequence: TGCACCAGCAGCCAGGCAGGGTTTGGCTACGAGCAGTACTTC. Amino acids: CTSSQAGFGYEQYF.

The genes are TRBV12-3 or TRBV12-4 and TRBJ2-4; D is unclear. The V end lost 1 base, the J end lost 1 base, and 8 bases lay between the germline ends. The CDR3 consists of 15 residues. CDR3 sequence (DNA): TGTGCCAGCAGTTTAGATGGGGTGGCCAAAAACATTCAGTACTTC. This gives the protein CASSLDGVAKNIQYF.

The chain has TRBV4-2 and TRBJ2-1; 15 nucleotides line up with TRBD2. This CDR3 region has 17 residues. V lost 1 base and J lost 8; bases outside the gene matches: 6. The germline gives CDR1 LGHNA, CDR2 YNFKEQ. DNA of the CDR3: TGTGCCAGCAGCCAAGTTGGACTAGCGGGAGGGCCCGATGAGCAGTTCTTC. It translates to CASSQVGLAGGPDEQFF.

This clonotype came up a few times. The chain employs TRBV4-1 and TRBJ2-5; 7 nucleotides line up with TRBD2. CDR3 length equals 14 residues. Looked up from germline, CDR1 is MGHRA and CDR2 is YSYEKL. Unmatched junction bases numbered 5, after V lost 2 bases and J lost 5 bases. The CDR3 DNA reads TGCGCCAGCAGCCAACCTGGGACTATGGAGACCCAGTACTTC. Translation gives CASSQPGTMETQYF.

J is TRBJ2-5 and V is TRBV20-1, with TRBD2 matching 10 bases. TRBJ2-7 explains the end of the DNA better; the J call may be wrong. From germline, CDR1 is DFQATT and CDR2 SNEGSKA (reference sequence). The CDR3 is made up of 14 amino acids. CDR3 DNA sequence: TGCAGTGCTCAGACTAGCGGGCCTCCCTACGAGCAGTACTTC. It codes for CSAQTSGPPYEQYF.

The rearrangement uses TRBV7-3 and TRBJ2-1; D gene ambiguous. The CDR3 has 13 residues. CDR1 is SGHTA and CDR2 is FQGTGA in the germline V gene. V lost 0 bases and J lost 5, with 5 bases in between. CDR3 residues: CASSLTRHNEQFF. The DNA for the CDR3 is TGTGCCAGCAGCTTAACGCGGCACAATGAGCAGTTCTTC.

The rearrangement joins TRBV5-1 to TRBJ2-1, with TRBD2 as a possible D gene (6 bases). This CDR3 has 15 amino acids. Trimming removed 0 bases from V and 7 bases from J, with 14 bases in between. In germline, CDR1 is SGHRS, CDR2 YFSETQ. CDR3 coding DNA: TGCGCCAGCAGCTTGGTCCCGGACCGGGGGAATGAGCAGTTCTTC. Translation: CASSLVPDRGNEQFF.

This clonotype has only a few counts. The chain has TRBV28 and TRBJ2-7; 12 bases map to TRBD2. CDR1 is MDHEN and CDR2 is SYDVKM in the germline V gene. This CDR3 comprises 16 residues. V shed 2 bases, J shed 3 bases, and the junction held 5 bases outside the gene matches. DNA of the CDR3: TGTGCCAGCAGTTTACCCCTAGCGGGAGGGCACTACGAGCAGTACTTC. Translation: CASSLPLAGGHYEQYF. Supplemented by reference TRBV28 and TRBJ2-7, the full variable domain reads DVKVTQSSRYLVKRTGEKVFLECVQDMDHENMFWYRQDPGLGLRLIYFSYDVKMKEKGDIPEGYSVSREKKERFSLILESASTNQTSMYLCASSLPLAGGHYEQYFGPGTRLTVT.

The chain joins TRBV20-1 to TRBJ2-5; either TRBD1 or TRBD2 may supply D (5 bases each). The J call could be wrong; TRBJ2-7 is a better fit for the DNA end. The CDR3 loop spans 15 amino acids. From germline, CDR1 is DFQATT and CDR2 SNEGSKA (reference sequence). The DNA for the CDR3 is TGCAGTGCTAAACCCCGGGACGGCCAAACCTACGAGCAGTACTTC. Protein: CSAKPRDGQTYEQYF.